The 2 T cell receptor beta chains given below trace back to one sample, sequenced in a study of T-cell memory formation after mild COVID-19. TCRdb ran MiXCR on the 5' RACE reads and lists one entry per CDR3 protein. The sample records approximately 300,000 distinct CDR3 sequences, about 15% being singletons. The sample was PBMCs or a T cell subset sorted from them (not recorded which). These receptors were collected from a young man who had mild COVID-19 (a few samples of this study predate the infection). Cell type and time point are not known.

This chain links TRBV6-6 with TRBJ2-7, with D uncertain. The length of the CDR3 is 16 residues. The V gene lost 0 bases and the J gene lost 3 bases, with 15 bases spanning the gap. Germline-derived CDR1 and CDR2 are MNHNY and SVGAGI (reference sequence). CDR3 coding DNA: TGTGCCAGCAGTTACTCGGGCCAGACCACCTACTACGAGCAGTACGTC. It yields the protein CASSYSGQTTYYEQYV.

This clonotype has a handful of counts. The J gene is TRBJ1-2, the V gene TRBV12-3 or TRBV12-4, with D hard to call. CDR3 length: 17 amino acids. V was clipped by 2 bases and J by 0 bases, with 16 bases between them. As DNA, the CDR3 is TGTGCCAGCAGTTTACAAGGTAGAAGTCGAGCTAACTATGGCTACACCTTC. The encoded protein is CASSLQGRSRANYGYTF.